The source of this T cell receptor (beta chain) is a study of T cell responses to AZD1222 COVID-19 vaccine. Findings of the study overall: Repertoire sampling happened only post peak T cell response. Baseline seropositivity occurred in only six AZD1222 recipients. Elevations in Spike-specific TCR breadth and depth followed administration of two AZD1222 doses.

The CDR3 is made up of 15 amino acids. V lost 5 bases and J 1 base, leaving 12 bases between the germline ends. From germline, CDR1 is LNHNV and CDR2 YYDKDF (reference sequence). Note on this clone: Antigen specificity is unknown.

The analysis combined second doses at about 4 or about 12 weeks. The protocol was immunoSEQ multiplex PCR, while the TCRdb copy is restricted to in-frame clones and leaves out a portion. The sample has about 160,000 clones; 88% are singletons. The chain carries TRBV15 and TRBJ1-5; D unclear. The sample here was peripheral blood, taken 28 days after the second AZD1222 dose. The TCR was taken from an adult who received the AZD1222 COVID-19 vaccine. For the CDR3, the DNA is TGTGCCACCAGCCAGACGTATCGAAGCAATCAGCCCCAGCATTTT. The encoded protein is CATSQTYRSNQPQHF. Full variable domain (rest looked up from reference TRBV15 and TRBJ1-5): DAMVIQNPRYQVTQFGKPVTLSCSQTLNHNVMYWYQQKSSQAPKLLFHYYDKDFNNEADTPDNFQSRRPNTSFCFLDIRSPGLGDTAMYLCATSQTYRSNQPQHFGDGTRLSIL.